This TCR beta chain emerged from a study of control samples from healthy donors and cancer patients. The CDR3 runs to 15 residues. Per the germline V gene, CDR1 is MNHNY and CDR2 is SVGAGI (reference sequence). With 5 bases removed from V and 8 bases from J, the gap between germline ends came to 18 bases. Assay: immunoSEQ multiplex PCR; the TCRdb copy retains only in-frame clones and omits some. The top ten hold just under 6.5% of the sample, which has under 450,000 clones, approximately 92% seen once. The sample taken for sequencing was PBMCs. This sequence originates from a man aged 35 to 55 with head and neck cancer. The J gene is TRBJ1-4, the V gene TRBV6-6; no firm D call. The CDR3 DNA reads TGTGCCAGCAGTCGACAACCGGGCCAAGGAGAAAAACTGTTTTTT. Translating gives CASSRQPGQGEKLFF.